These 20 T cell receptor beta chains were sequenced from one sample in a study of long-term antiretroviral therapy in people with HIV. The run of the v3.0 immunoSEQ assay was at survey level. TCRdb keeps only in-frame clones here, not all; method: immunoSEQ multiplex PCR. Of under 5,500 clones listed, 88% were seen once; the top ten hold roughly 6.1%. Sequenced here: unsorted PBMCs, sampled 1.3 years after starting antiretroviral therapy. Every receptor here comes from a woman aged 50 to 60 with HIV.

This sequence joins TRBV19 and TRBJ2-3; TRBD1 might be the D (5 bases). V was trimmed by 6 bases and J by 2 bases, leaving 15 bases between them. This CDR3 is built from 15 residues. Germline V gene data show CDR1 as LNHDA and CDR2 as SQIVND (reference sequence). CDR3 protein: CASRLGQGITDTQYF. The CDR3 nucleotides are TGTGCCAGTAGGCTCGGTCAGGGAATCACAGATACGCAGTATTTT.

This rearrangement joins TRBV25-1 to TRBJ2-7; D is unclear. V was shortened by 8 bases and J by 2 bases, with 10 bases between the two germline ends. Germline V gene data show CDR1 as MGHDK and CDR2 as SYGVNS. This CDR3 has 12 residues. This CDR3 reads CASGVGAYEQYF. In DNA form, the CDR3 reads TGTGCCAGCGGAGTTGGGGCCTACGAGCAGTACTTC.

V gene TRBV18 combines with J gene TRBJ2-5, with 11 bases matching TRBD2. Trimming removed 2 bases from V and 5 bases from J; junction bases left unmatched: 13. Per germline, CDR1 KGHSH and CDR2 LQKENI. The CDR3 has 18 residues. The CDR3 region is CASSPSSTSGALGETQYF. For the CDR3, the DNA is TGTGCCAGCTCACCATCATCGACTAGCGGGGCCCTGGGGGAGACCCAGTACTTC.

A word on this clone: This may be a read error: a much more frequent sequence differs by one nucleotide. The gene calls are TRBV7-9 and TRBJ2-3; TRBD2 might be the D (6 bases). V was pared by 5 bases and J by 0 bases, with 15 bases between. Germline CDR1 SEHNR, CDR2 FQNEAQ (reference sequence). CDR3 length: 16 residues. The CDR3 DNA sequence: TGTGCCAGCAGCGGCTCGACTAGTCGTAGCACAGATACGCAGTATTTT. Protein sequence: CASSGSTSRSTDTQYF.

V is TRBV6-5 and J is TRBJ2-2; 12 nucleotides align to TRBD2. The junction had 5 bases not matched to a gene; V was cut back by 6 bases and J by 6 bases. Germline CDR1 is MNHEY and CDR2 is SVGAGI. This CDR3 has 15 residues. The DNA of the CDR3 is TGTGCCAGCAGCCGTGGACTAGCGGGGTCCGGGGAGCTGTTTTTT. Amino acids: CASSRGLAGSGELFF.

The chain joins TRBV5-1 to TRBJ2-2; the D is unclear. CDR1 SGHRS and CDR2 YFSETQ come from the germline V gene. Trimming removed 6 bases from V and 2 bases from J, with 5 bases in between. The CDR3 consists of 12 residues. CDR3 sequence: CASMFNTGELFF. In nucleotides, the CDR3 is TGCGCCAGCATGTTTAACACCGGGGAGCTGTTTTTT. Combining the CDR3 with reference TRBV5-1 and TRBJ2-2 gives the whole variable domain KAGVTQTPRYLIKTRGQQVTLSCSPISGHRSVSWYQQTPGQGLQFLFEYFSETQRNKGNFPGRFSGRQFSNSRSEMNVSTLELGDSALYLCASMFNTGELFFGEGSRLTVL.

In its sample, this clone was seen once. The chain recombines TRBV18 with TRBJ1-6; D ambiguous. Deletions cut 1 base from V and 4 bases from J, with 8 bases between. Per germline, CDR1 KGHSH and CDR2 LQKENI. The length of the CDR3 is 15 residues. The DNA of the CDR3 is TGTGCCAGCTCACCACAGGGAGGATATAATTCACCCCTCCACTTT. Its translation is CASSPQGGYNSPLHF. Supplemented by reference TRBV18 and TRBJ1-6, the full variable domain reads NAGVMQNPRHLVRRRGQEARLRCSPMKGHSHVYWYRQLPEEGLKFMVYLQKENIIDESGMPKERFSAEFPKEGPSILRIQQVVRGDSAAYFCASSPQGGYNSPLHFGNGTRLTVT.

V is TRBV27 and J is TRBJ1-5; no firm D call. The length of the CDR3 is 20 residues. CDR1 is MNHEY and CDR2 is SMNVEV in the germline V gene (reference sequence). V lost 11 bases to trimming and J lost 6 bases, with 38 bases between them. This CDR3 reads CAQLTQHPRSRDSGGQPQHF. As DNA, the CDR3 is TGTGCCCAACTGACTCAGCATCCGAGGTCTCGGGATTCCGGTGGTCAGCCCCAGCATTTT.

V and J are TRBV6-5 and TRBJ2-3; TRBD2 is a possible D gene (5 bases). V was trimmed by 6 bases and J by 2 bases, leaving 9 bases between them. The CDR3 totals 13 residues. The V gene's germline CDR1 is MNHEY and CDR2 SVGAGI. CDR3 sequence: CASRADSTDTQYF. CDR3 DNA sequence: TGTGCCAGCAGGGCGGACTCCACAGATACGCAGTATTTT.

DNA of the CDR3: TGTGCCAGCAGCTTAGGACAGGGATATAATTCACCCCTCCACTTT. Its protein is CASSLGQGYNSPLHF. The rearrangement links TRBV13 to TRBJ1-6; maybe TRBD1 (6 bases). CDR1 is PRHDT and CDR2 is FYEKMQ in the germline V gene (reference sequence). V dropped 0 bases and J dropped 4 bases, with 7 bases sitting between them. The CDR3 contains 15 residues.

In this sample, this clone turned up once. The chain combines TRBV6-5 with TRBJ1-2, with 8 bases matching TRBD1. The CDR3 length is 16 residues. J gave up 4 bases and V 3 bases, and 10 bases lay outside the gene matches. CDR1 and CDR2 from the germline V gene are MNHEY and SVGAGI. Here the CDR3 reads CASSYLSGQGGYGYTF. CDR3 DNA: TGTGCCAGCAGTTATTTGTCCGGACAGGGTGGCTATGGCTACACCTTC.

The genes are TRBV7-9 and TRBJ1-2; D unclear. Germline assignment: CDR1 SEHNR and CDR2 FQNEAQ (reference sequence). Trimming stripped 3 bases from V and 0 bases from J, with 14 bases between. The CDR3 has 16 amino acids. The DNA of the CDR3 is TGTGCCAGCAGCTTTACCGGGGATCTCACTAACTATGGCTACACCTTC. Its protein is CASSFTGDLTNYGYTF.

J is TRBJ2-3 and V is TRBV9, with D perhaps given as TRBD1 or TRBD2 (5 bases each). The germline V gene has CDR1 SGDLS and CDR2 YYNGEE. The CDR3 covers 15 residues. V was cut by 1 base and J by 0 bases, with 9 bases left in between. This CDR3 reads CASSVKGSSTDTQYF. The CDR3 coding sequence is TGTGCCAGCAGCGTAAAGGGGAGCAGCACAGATACGCAGTATTTT.

The rearrangement uses TRBV10-3 and TRBJ1-1; 10 positions agree with TRBD1. Trimming cost V 7 bases and J 7 bases; bases outside gene matches: 6. The germline CDR1 and CDR2 sequences are ENHRY and SYGVKD. The CDR3 runs to 13 residues. CDR3 protein: CAIKQGQGVEAFF. CDR3 nucleotide sequence: TGTGCCATCAAACAAGGACAGGGGGTTGAAGCTTTCTTT.

This clone occurred a few times. CDR3 sequence reads: CASKGRGSEKLFF. The CDR3 DNA reads as TGTGCCAGCAAGGGGCGGGGATCTGAAAAACTGTTTTTT. This rearrangement joins TRBV9 to TRBJ1-4; a weak D match, TRBD1 (5 bases). V was clipped by 6 bases and J by 7 bases, with 13 bases between them. This CDR3 contains 13 residues. The germline V gene has CDR1 SGDLS and CDR2 YYNGEE.

The V call is TRBV15, the J call TRBJ2-1; possible D gene TRBD2, 5 bases. Trimming took off 3 bases at V and 4 bases at J, with 7 bases between the two ends. Germline V gives CDR1 LNHNV, CDR2 YYDKDF (reference sequence). CDR3 size: 13 residues. Written as DNA, the CDR3 is TGTGCCACCAGCAGGGACTCTTACAATGAGCAGTTCTTC. It yields the protein CATSRDSYNEQFF.

This clone came up once. This rearrangement joins TRBV19 to TRBJ2-2; 11 bases agree with TRBD1. This CDR3 has 16 residues. J lost 4 bases, V lost 5 bases, and 6 bases had no gene match. The germline V gene encodes CDR1 LNHDA and CDR2 SQIVND (reference sequence). CDR3 coding DNA: TGTGCCAGTAGTCCATGGACAGGGGGCAGCACCGGGGAGCTGTTTTTT. It codes for CASSPWTGGSTGELFF.

V and J are TRBV20-1 and TRBJ1-2; no reliable D call. Germline assignment: CDR1 DFQATT and CDR2 SNEGSKA (reference sequence). The CDR3 length is 11 residues. V was pared by 5 bases and J by 2 bases, with 6 bases between. The DNA of the CDR3 is TGCAGTGCTCCAACCAACTATGGCTACACCTTC. It is translated as CSAPTNYGYTF.

This clone occurred once. The gene calls are TRBV6-5 and TRBJ1-1; D is undetermined. This CDR3 has 11 residues. Trimming took off 2 bases at V and 6 bases at J, with 4 bases between the two ends. Germline V gene lookup returns CDR1 MNHEY and CDR2 SVGAGI. CDR3 region: CASSYRAEAFF. As DNA, the CDR3 is TGTGCCAGCAGTTACAGGGCTGAAGCTTTCTTT.

The V and J genes are TRBV6-6 and TRBJ1-2; D unclear. The CDR3 sequence is 14 residues long. V dropped 0 bases and J dropped 4 bases, with 9 bases sitting between them. Germline CDR1 and CDR2: MNHNY and SVGAGI (reference sequence). CDR3 sequence reads: CASSYSMAGYGYTF. DNA of the CDR3: TGTGCCAGCAGTTACTCGATGGCAGGCTATGGCTACACCTTC.